This T cell receptor beta chain was documented in a study of immune evolution from preneoplasia to lung adenocarcinoma (dated by TCRdb to 2020 to 2022). Notes on the research overall: HLA loss of heterozygosity was seen in about 7.6%, 15% and 36% of AIS, MIA and ADC lesions, and in no AAH lesions. The immune data were integrated with whole exome sequencing and methylation data from the same cohort of nodules. The sample size depended on which specimens were available, not on a prior power calculation. The study profiled immune contexture across lung adenocarcinoma precursors and invasive adenocarcinoma using immune gene expression, TCR sequencing and multiplex immunofluorescence. POLYSOLVER was used to infer Class I HLA alleles from exome data, and LOHHLA was used to detect allele-specific HLA loss. TCR sequencing data were obtained from around 56 patients. It was reported in the study that over a hundred samples were used for TCR sequencing. The overall cohort was made up of 53 patients with pulmonary nodules who had surgical resection. Resected precursor lesions (AAH, AIS, MIA) and invasive adenocarcinomas were compared with paired morphologically normal lung tissue.

The CDR3 goes from the cysteine to the phenylalanine over 13 residues. The read is trimmed to its CDR3 DNA, 39 bases read in frame from base 1. The CDR1 and CDR2 encoded by the germline V gene are MDHEN and SYDVKM. Compared with germline, V lacks 6 bases and J lacks 4 bases; bases without a gene match: 4. Regarding this clone: Its antigen specificity is not known. Base quality data are lacking; no much larger clone is found one base away.

TCR beta CDR3 regions were sequenced from DNA using the immunoSEQ hsTCRbeta Kit. The study's processing was this. TCR sequencing data were analysed with the ImmunoSEQ Analyzer. T cell clonality was defined as 1 minus Pielou's evenness, as computed on productive rearrangements. The inverse Simpson index, applied to productive templates, was used to measure T cell diversity. T cell density was TCR beta template counts normalized to usable DNA, estimated by amplifying and sequencing housekeeping genes. Two-sided Kruskal-Wallis tests were used to compare TCR metrics across histologic stages. The clones in this table, taken by TCRdb from immuneACCESS, are in-frame only. Not every clone is retained; where verified, under half of the shortfall comes from an unresolved V gene, and the cause of the rest is unknown. The V and J calls and clone size are taken from that table; D and trimming were inferred from the DNA. Recorded for this sample are tens of thousands of clones; roughly 68% of them occurred a single time. The ten largest clones add up to approximately 6.5% of the sample.

Between about 2014 and 2018, the patients underwent resection in either Japan or China. Histologic diagnosis of each case was confirmed independently by two lung cancer pathologists on H&E slides. For nucleic acid extraction, premalignant or tumor cells were enriched by macro-dissection following pathologic assessment. The AllPrep DNA/RNA FFPE Kit was used to isolate DNA from FFPE tissue. Study-level results and caveats: KRAS-mutant nodules showed the highest T cell clonality compared with EGFR-mutant or double wild-type lesions. Clonality was highest in normal lung, while later-stage lesions appeared to have lower clonality but higher T cell density and diversity. Top T cell clone frequencies were highest in normal lung and appeared to decrease progressively from AAH through AIS, MIA and invasive adenocarcinoma. The findings rested on association rather than direct causation, and larger cohorts with long-term follow-up and longitudinal biopsies were considered necessary. All patients were from Japan and China, so applicability to Western populations was uncertain.

Material for sequencing was FFPE invasive lung adenocarcinoma tissue. Reading the label with the study, this specimen's cell subset or site is: frankly invasive lung adenocarcinoma (ADC). This chain joins TRBV28 to TRBJ1-2, and TRBD1 matches 8 of the central bases. The clonotype originates from a person between 55 and 69 years old with lung adenocarcinoma. The sequence in DNA is TGTGCCAGCAGAAGACAGGGGAGCTATGGCTACACCTTC. Protein translation: CASRRQGSYGYTF.